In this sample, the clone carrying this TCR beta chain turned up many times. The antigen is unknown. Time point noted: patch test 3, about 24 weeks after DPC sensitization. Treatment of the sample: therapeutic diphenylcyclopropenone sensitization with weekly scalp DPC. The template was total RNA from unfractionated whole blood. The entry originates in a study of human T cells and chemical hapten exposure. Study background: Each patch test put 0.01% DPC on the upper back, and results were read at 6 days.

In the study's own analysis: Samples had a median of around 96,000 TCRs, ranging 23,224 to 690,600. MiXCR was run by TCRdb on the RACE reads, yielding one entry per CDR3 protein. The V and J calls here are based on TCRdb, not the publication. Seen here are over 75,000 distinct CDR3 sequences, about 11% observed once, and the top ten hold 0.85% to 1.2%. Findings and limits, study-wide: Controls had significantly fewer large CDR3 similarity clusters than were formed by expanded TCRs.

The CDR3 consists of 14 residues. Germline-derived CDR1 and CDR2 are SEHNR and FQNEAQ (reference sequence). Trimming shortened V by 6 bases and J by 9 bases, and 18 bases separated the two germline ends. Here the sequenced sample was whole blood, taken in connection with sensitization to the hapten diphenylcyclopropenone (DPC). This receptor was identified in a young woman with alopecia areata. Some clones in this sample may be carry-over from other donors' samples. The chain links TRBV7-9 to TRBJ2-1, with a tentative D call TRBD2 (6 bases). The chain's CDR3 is CASRTASSVREQFF. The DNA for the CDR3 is TGTGCCAGCAGGACCGCCTCTAGCGTCCGTGAGCAGTTCTTC.